Each of the 9 T cell receptor beta chains below was sequenced from the same sample in a study of shared clonotypes between healthy human individuals. Generated by immunoSEQ multiplex PCR, the TCRdb table keeps only in-frame clones and is missing some. The table shows hundreds of thousands of clones, with around 96% occurring only once. Only CD45RO-negative cells positively selected for CCR7 counted as naive CD8 cells, so terminally differentiated effector memory CD45RA+ cells were excluded. The material sequenced was naive CD8+ T cells sorted from blood. Receptors originate from a young woman in good health.

The chain recombines TRBV6-6 with TRBJ2-5; D remains ambiguous. V lost 5 bases and J 4 bases, leaving 8 bases between the germline ends. The CDR3 spans 12 residues. Germline CDR1 and CDR2: MNHNY and SVGAGI (reference sequence). CDR3 region: CASSPDAETQYF. CDR3 bases: TGTGCCAGCAGTCCCGATGCAGAGACCCAGTACTTC.

The gene calls are TRBV6-5 and TRBJ2-3, with a tentative D call TRBD2 (5 bases). Germline loops: CDR1 MNHEY, CDR2 SVGAGI. Between the trimmed V and J ends, which lost 5 bases and 0 bases, there was a span of 6 bases. The CDR3 spans 13 residues. In DNA form, the CDR3 reads TGTGCCAGCAGTGGCGGGAGCACAGATACGCAGTATTTT. This translates into CASSGGSTDTQYF.

The rearrangement joins TRBV4-1 to TRBJ1-2, with D uncertain. V dropped 3 bases and J dropped 5 bases, with 10 bases sitting between them. The germline CDR1 and CDR2 sequences are MGHRA and YSYEKL. CDR3 length: 13 residues. The CDR3 DNA reads as TGCGCCAGCAGCCAGGGAGTAAGTTATGGCTACACCTTC. Its protein product is CASSQGVSYGYTF.

The chain carries TRBV14 and TRBJ2-2; a possible D gene is TRBD1 (5 bases). V was shortened by 0 bases and J by 4 bases, with 15 bases between the two germline ends. This CDR3 is 17 amino acids long. The germline CDR1 and CDR2 sequences are SGHDN and FVKESK. The CDR3 region has the DNA TGTGCCAGCAGCCAAGAGGTGTGGGGCGGATTCACCGGGGAGCTGTTTTTT. As protein: CASSQEVWGGFTGELFF.

The chain is built from TRBV15 and TRBJ2-2, with D maybe TRBD2 (5 bases). V lost 1 base, J lost 6 bases, and 12 bases lay in between. The CDR3 length is 15 residues. Germline assignment: CDR1 LNHNV and CDR2 YYDKDF (reference sequence). This chain's CDR3 is CATSRAGVRAGELFF. DNA for the CDR3: TGTGCCACCAGCAGAGCCGGGGTTAGAGCCGGGGAGCTGTTTTTT.

The gene calls are TRBV6-4 and TRBJ2-5, with 9 bases identical to TRBD1. The CDR3 is 20 residues long. CDR1 and CDR2 (germline): MRHNA, SNTAGT. V lost 6 bases to trimming and J lost 5 bases; unmatched junction nucleotides: 25. The CDR3 sequence is CASRPRTGALRSPKRETQYF. The CDR3 DNA reads as TGTGCCAGCAGGCCCCGGACAGGGGCACTGCGGTCCCCTAAAAGGGAGACCCAGTACTTC.

CDR3 nucleotides: TGTGCCAGCAGCTTGATAACTAGTTTAGGTGACTACGAGCAGTACTTC. Protein product: CASSLITSLGDYEQYF. The V call is TRBV5-4, the J call TRBJ2-7, with a weak D call TRBD2 (5 bases). Germline V lookup: CDR1 SGHNT, CDR2 YYREEE (reference sequence). The CDR3 sequence is 16 residues long. V was trimmed by 1 base and J by 3 bases, leaving 17 bases between them.

The chain combines TRBV27 with TRBJ1-1, with D possibly matching TRBD1 (5 bases). Trimming removed 4 bases from V and 3 bases from J, with 12 bases in between. Germline-derived CDR1 and CDR2 are MNHEY and SMNVEV (reference sequence). This CDR3 is 14 amino acids long. The CDR3 loop reads CASSWVGGDTEAFF. The DNA of the CDR3 is TGTGCCAGCAGTTGGGTGGGAGGGGACACTGAAGCTTTCTTT.

This chain connects TRBV6-6 to TRBJ2-7, with D maybe TRBD2 (5 bases). Germline CDR1 is MNHNY and CDR2 is SVGAGI (reference sequence). Trimming removed 8 bases from V and 6 bases from J, with 14 bases in between. CDR3 length: 12 residues. In DNA, the CDR3 is TGTGCCAGCCGGCCGGAGGTAGGCGAGCAGTACTTC. Protein sequence: CASRPEVGEQYF.